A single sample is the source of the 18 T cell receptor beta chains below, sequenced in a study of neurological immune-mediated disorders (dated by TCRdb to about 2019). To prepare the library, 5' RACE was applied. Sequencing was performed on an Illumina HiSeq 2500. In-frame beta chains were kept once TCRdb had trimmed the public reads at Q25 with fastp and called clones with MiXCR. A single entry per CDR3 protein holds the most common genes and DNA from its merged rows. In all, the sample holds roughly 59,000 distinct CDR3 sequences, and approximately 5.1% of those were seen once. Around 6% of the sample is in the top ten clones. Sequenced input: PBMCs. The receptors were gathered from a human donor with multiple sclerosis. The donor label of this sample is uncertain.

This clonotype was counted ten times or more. CDR3: CASSLAGAEINEQYF. CDR3 DNA sequence: TGTGCCAGCAGCTTAGCGGGCGCAGAAATCAACGAGCAGTACTTC. This chain connects TRBV11-2 to TRBJ2-7; D ambiguous. The V end was cut by 1 base, the J end by 5 bases, with 15 bases between. Germline V gene data show CDR1 as SGHAT and CDR2 as FQNNGV. The CDR3 spans 15 residues.

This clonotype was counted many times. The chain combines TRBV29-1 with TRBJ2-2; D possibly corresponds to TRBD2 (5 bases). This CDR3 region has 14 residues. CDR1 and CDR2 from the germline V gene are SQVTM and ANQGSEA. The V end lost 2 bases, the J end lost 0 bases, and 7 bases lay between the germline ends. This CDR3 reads CSVESGANTGELFF. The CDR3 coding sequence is TGCAGCGTTGAATCCGGGGCGAACACCGGGGAGCTGTTTTTT.

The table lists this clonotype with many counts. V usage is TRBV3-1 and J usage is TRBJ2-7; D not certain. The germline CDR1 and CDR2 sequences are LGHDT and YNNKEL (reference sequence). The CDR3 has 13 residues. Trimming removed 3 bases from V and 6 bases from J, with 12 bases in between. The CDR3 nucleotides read TGTGCCAGCAGCCAGACCCTTCTGAGCGAGCAGTACTTC. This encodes CASSQTLLSEQYF.

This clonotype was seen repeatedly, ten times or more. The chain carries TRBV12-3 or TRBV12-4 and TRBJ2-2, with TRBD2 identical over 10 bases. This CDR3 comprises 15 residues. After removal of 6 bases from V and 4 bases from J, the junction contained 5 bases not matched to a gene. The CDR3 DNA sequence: TGTGCCAGCAGCCGAAGACTAGCGGGCACCGGGGAGCTGTTTTTT. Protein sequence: CASSRRLAGTGELFF.

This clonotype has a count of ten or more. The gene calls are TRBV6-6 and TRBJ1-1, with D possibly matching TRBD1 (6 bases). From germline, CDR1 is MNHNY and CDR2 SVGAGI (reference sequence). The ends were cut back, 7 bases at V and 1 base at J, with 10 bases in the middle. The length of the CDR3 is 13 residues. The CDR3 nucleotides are TGTGCCAGCACCTGGACAGAGAACACTGAAGCTTTCTTT. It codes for CASTWTENTEAFF.

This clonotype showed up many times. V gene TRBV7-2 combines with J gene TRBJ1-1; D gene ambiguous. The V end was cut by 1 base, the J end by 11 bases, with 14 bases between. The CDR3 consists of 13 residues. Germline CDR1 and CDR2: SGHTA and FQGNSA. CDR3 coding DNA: TGTGCCAGCAGCTTAGAGCCCAGGACCGAGGCTTTCTTT. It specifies CASSLEPRTEAFF.

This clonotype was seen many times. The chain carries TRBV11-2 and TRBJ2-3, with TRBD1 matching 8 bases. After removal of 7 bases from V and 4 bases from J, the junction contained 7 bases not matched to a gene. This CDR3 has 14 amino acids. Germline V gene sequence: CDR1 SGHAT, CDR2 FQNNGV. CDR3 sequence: CASTPDRVSDTQYF. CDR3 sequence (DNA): TGTGCCAGCACCCCGGACAGGGTATCAGATACGCAGTATTTT.

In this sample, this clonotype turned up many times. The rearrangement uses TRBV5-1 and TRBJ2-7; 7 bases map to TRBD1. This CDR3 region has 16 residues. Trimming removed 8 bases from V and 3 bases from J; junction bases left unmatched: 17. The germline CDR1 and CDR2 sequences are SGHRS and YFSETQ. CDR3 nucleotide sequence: TGCGCCAGTAGCACGGGAACAGGGGCGGCCTTCTACGAGCAGTACTTC. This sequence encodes CASSTGTGAAFYEQYF.

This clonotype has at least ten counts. This CDR3 is CASSAYAGIGNEQYF. The DNA for the CDR3 is TGCGCCAGCAGCGCCTACGCCGGGATAGGGAACGAGCAGTACTTC. The J gene is TRBJ2-7, the V gene TRBV5-1, with a weak D call TRBD2 (5 bases). The CDR3 covers 15 residues. The V end lost 4 bases, the J end lost 5 bases, and 19 bases lay between the germline ends. CDR1 is SGHRS, CDR2 YFSETQ, per germline.

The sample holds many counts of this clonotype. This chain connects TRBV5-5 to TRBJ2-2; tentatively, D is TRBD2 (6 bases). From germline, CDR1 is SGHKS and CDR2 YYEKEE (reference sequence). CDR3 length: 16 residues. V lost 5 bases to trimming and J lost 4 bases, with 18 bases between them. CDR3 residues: CASSFTGGVVTGELFF. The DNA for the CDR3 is TGTGCCAGCAGTTTCACCGGCGGGGTAGTCACCGGGGAGCTGTTTTTT.

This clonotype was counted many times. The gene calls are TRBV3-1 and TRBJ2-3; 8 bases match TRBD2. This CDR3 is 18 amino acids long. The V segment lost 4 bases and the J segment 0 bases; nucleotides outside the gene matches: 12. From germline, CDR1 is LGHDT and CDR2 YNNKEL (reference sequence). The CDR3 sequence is CASSLLGRGGASTDTQYF. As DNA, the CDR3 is TGTGCCAGCAGCCTCCTTGGTCGGGGGGGAGCTAGCACAGATACGCAGTATTTT.

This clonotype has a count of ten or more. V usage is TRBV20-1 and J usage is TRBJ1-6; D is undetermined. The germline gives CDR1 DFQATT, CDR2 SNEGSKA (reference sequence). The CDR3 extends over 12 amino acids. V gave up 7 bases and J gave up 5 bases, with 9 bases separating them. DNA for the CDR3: TGCAGTGTCCGGGAAAATAATTCACCCCTCCACTTT. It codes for CSVRENNSPLHF.

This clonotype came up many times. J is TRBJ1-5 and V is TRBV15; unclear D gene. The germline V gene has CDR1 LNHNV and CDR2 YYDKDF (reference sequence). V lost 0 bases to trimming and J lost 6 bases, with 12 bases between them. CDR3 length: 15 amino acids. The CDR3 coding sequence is TGTGCCACCAGCAGAGAACCACTGGGGAGTCAGCCCCAGCATTTT. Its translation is CATSREPLGSQPQHF.

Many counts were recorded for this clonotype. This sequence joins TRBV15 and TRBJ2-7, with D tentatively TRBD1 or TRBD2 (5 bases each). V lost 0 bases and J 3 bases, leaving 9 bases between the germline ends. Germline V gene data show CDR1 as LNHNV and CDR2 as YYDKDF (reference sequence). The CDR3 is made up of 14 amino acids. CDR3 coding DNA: TGTGCCACCAGCAGAGATCGTGGGGGCTACGAGCAGTACTTC. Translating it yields CATSRDRGGYEQYF.

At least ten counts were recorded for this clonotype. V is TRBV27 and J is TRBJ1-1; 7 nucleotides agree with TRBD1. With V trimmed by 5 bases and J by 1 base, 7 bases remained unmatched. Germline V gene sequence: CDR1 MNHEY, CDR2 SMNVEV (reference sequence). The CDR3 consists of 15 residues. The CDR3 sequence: CASSTPTGKNTEAFF. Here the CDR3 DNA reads TGTGCCAGCAGTACACCGACAGGGAAGAACACTGAAGCTTTCTTT.

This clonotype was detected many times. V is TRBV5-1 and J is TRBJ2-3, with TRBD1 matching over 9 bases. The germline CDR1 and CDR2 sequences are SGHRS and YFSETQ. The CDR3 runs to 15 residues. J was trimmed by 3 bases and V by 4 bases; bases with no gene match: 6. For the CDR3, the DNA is TGCGCCAGCAGCCCCTGGACAGGGGAAACAGATACGCAGTATTTT. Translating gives CASSPWTGETDTQYF.

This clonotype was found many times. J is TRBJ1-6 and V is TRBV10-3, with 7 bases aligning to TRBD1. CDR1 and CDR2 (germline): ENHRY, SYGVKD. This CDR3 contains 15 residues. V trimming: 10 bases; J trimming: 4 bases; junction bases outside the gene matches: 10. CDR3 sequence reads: CATSSGGKYNSPLHF. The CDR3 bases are TGTGCCACCTCGTCAGGGGGAAAATATAATTCACCCCTCCACTTT.

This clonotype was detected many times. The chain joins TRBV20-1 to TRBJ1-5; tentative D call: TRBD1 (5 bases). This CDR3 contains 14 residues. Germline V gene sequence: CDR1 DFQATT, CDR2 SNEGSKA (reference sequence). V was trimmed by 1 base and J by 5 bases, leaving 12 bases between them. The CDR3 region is CSARGGNRDQPQHF. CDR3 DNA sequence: TGCAGTGCTAGAGGGGGGAACCGGGATCAGCCCCAGCATTTT.